The 13 T cell receptor beta chains below were found in one sample sequenced in a study of technical replicates of blood from a few donors. This table comes from immunoSEQ multiplex PCR, and its TCRdb copy is limited to in-frame clones, with some not included. The sample lists tens of thousands of clones, 95% to 97% occurring once. The sequencing input was T cells isolated from PBMCs. The receptors come from a human donor in good health.

The CDR3 region is CASTPNFYEQYF. CDR3 sequence (DNA): TGTGCCAGCACCCCGAACTTTTACGAGCAGTACTTC. The rearrangement joins TRBV6-5 to TRBJ2-7; D unresolved. The CDR3 has 12 amino acids. Germline loops: CDR1 MNHEY, CDR2 SVGAGI. V was shortened by 7 bases and J by 4 bases, with 11 bases between the two germline ends.

The chain couples TRBV10-2 to TRBJ2-7; D is possibly TRBD2 (6 bases). The germline V gene encodes CDR1 WSHSY and CDR2 SAAADI. The V gene lost 5 bases and the J gene lost 5 bases, with 13 bases spanning the gap. The CDR3 loop spans 13 amino acids. The CDR3 region has the DNA TGCGCCAGCAGTTGGGACTTCACACACGAGCAGTACTTC. This codes for CASSWDFTHEQYF.

This chain uses TRBV15 with TRBJ2-1; 8 bases are a match to TRBD1. Germline values: CDR1 LNHNV, CDR2 YYDKDF (reference sequence). The CDR3 sequence is 15 residues long. J was trimmed by 4 bases and V by 4 bases; bases with no gene match: 6. The CDR3 bases are TGTGCCACCAGCACGGACAGGGAGCTATACAATGAGCAGTTCTTC. This codes for CATSTDRELYNEQFF.

This sequence joins TRBV6-1 and TRBJ2-4, with D maybe TRBD2 (7 bases). Trimming stripped 3 bases from V and 8 bases from J, with 17 bases between. The CDR3 spans 15 residues. The germline V gene has CDR1 MNHNS and CDR2 SASEGT. The CDR3 DNA reads TGTGCCAGCAGTGACTGGGGGGGGGCGGATGACATTCAGTACTTC. This translates into CASSDWGGADDIQYF.

This clone showed up just once. The chain uses TRBV5-1 and TRBJ2-3, with 7 bases identical to TRBD1. With 4 bases clipped from V and 6 bases from J, the junction kept 14 bases outside the gene matches. The CDR3 is made up of 16 amino acids. Germline V gene lookup returns CDR1 SGHRS and CDR2 YFSETQ. The CDR3 nucleotides are TGCGCCAGCAGCCTGGAAGGGGGCCCTGGGGTTGATACGCAGTATTTT. Translating it yields CASSLEGGPGVDTQYF.

CDR3 loop: CASSQGLAGETQYF. As DNA, the CDR3 is TGTGCCAGCAGCCAAGGACTAGCTGGAGAGACCCAGTACTTC. The rearrangement links TRBV4-2 to TRBJ2-5; 7 bases agree with TRBD2. V lost 1 base, J lost 4 bases, and 3 bases stayed unmatched. The V gene's germline CDR1 is LGHNA and CDR2 YNFKEQ. The CDR3 spans 14 residues.

The gene calls are TRBV10-2 and TRBJ2-7; 9 bases are shared with TRBD1. The CDR3 sequence is 14 residues long. The V gene end was trimmed by 5 bases and the J gene end by 1 base; junction bases not matched to a gene: 3. Germline V gene data show CDR1 as WSHSY and CDR2 as SAAADI. CDR3 sequence reads: CASSLGTGSYEQYF. The CDR3 DNA reads TGCGCCAGCAGTCTCGGGACAGGGTCCTACGAGCAGTACTTC.

The genes are TRBV13 and TRBJ1-1, with D possibly matching TRBD1 (5 bases). Trimming took off 6 bases at V and 0 bases at J, with 11 bases between the two ends. The CDR3 has 14 residues. From germline, CDR1 is PRHDT and CDR2 FYEKMQ (reference sequence). The CDR3 DNA follows: TGTGCCAGCAGACAGGCGGTAATGAACACTGAAGCTTTCTTT. This codes for CASRQAVMNTEAFF.

This clone was seen just once. The genes are TRBV5-1 and TRBJ1-3; D not resolved. The length of the CDR3 is 14 residues. CDR1 is SGHRS, CDR2 YFSETQ, per germline. The V gene lost 4 bases and the J gene lost 4 bases, with 12 bases spanning the gap. CDR3 nucleotides: TGCGCCAGCAGCCTGGACCTGGAGGGAAACACCATATATTTT. The encoded protein is CASSLDLEGNTIYF.

This chain links TRBV11-2 with TRBJ2-1, with TRBD2 matching over 9 bases. Germline V lookup: CDR1 SGHAT, CDR2 FQNNGV. The CDR3 has 14 amino acids. With V trimmed by 0 bases and J by 8 bases, 2 bases remained unmatched. Written as DNA, the CDR3 is TGTGCCAGCAGCTTAGAATTAGCGGGAGATGAGCAGTTCTTC. It is translated as CASSLELAGDEQFF.

The gene calls are TRBV5-1 and TRBJ2-3; D not certain. The CDR3 covers 14 residues. CDR1 and CDR2 from the germline V gene are SGHRS and YFSETQ. Trimming shortened V by 0 bases and J by 2 bases, and 7 bases separated the two germline ends. The CDR3 reads CASSLESNTDTQYF. The DNA for the CDR3 is TGCGCCAGCAGCTTGGAGTCTAACACAGATACGCAGTATTTT.

This clone appeared a single time. The chain uses TRBV9 and TRBJ2-7, with TRBD2 as a possible D gene (6 bases). V lost 0 bases to trimming and J lost 2 bases, with 18 bases between them. This CDR3 has 17 amino acids. Germline values: CDR1 SGDLS, CDR2 YYNGEE. CDR3 nucleotides: TGTGCCAGCAGCGTAGTCCGGAGGGCGTCATTCCCCTACGAGCAGTACTTC. Amino acids: CASSVVRRASFPYEQYF.

The V gene is TRBV5-4, the J gene TRBJ2-7; 10 nucleotides match TRBD2. Germline V gives CDR1 SGHNT, CDR2 YYREEE (reference sequence). The J segment lost 3 bases and the V segment lost 6 bases, leaving 9 bases of the junction unmatched. The CDR3 length is 15 residues. CDR3 sequence: CASTGGEREGYEQYF. In DNA, the CDR3 is TGTGCCAGCACGGGAGGCGAGCGGGAGGGCTACGAGCAGTACTTC.